The clone carrying this TCR beta chain came up many times. Its antigen is as yet unknown. The data belong to a study of early T cells in non-severe SARS-CoV-2 infection. Study context: Sequencing targeted bulk RNA from unsorted whole blood, leaving chains unpaired. Overall study findings and caveats: VDJdb matches were skewed toward anti-spike CD8 T cell responses.

The CDR3 sequence is 14 residues long. After removal of 3 bases from V and 15 bases from J, the junction contained 11 bases not matched to a gene. From germline, CDR1 is SGHNT and CDR2 YENEEA. Each cDNA molecule carried a unique molecular identifier. TCRdb passed the 5' RACE reads through MiXCR, listing each CDR3 protein once. The sample consists of tens of thousands of distinct CDR3 sequences, roughly 5.2% of them appearing once. The V and J genes are TRBV11-3 and TRBJ2-1; TRBD2 matches at 10 bases. This clonotype originated in an adult who was a healthcare worker with PCR-confirmed SARS-CoV-2 infection or an uninfected control (not recorded which). Sequencing input: whole blood. As DNA, the CDR3 is TGTGCCAGCAGCTTTCTGGCTAGCGGGAGAGGCCTGTTCTTC. It specifies CASSFLASGRGLFF.